These 4 T cell receptor beta chains were all obtained from the same sample, sequenced in a study of T cell changes during pregnancy in multiple sclerosis. TCRdb keeps only in-frame clones here, not all; method: immunoSEQ multiplex PCR. Of roughly 100,000 clones in the sample, 90% were seen once. Sequencing used peripheral blood, obtained in the second trimester of pregnancy. These receptors were taken from a female donor in good health, enrolled as a control in a pregnancy study.

The chain uses TRBV29-1 and TRBJ2-7; the D is unclear. CDR1 and CDR2 from the germline V gene are SQVTM and ANQGSEA. The CDR3 is made up of 11 amino acids. Trimming took 7 bases from V and 0 from J, leaving 7 bases between them. The CDR3 bases are TGCAGCGCCCGTCTCTCCTACGAGCAGTACTTC. Its protein product is CSARLSYEQYF.

The chain employs TRBV18 and TRBJ2-5; no clear D. Between the trimmed V and J ends, which lost 4 bases and 3 bases, there was a span of 3 bases. CDR1 KGHSH and CDR2 LQKENI come from the germline V gene. CDR3 length equals 11 residues. This CDR3 is CASSLKETQYF. In DNA, the CDR3 is TGTGCCAGCTCACTTAAAGAGACCCAGTACTTC. The full variable domain, in which reference TRBV18 and TRBJ2-5 provide the parts outside the CDR3, is NAGVMQNPRHLVRRRGQEARLRCSPMKGHSHVYWYRQLPEEGLKFMVYLQKENIIDESGMPKERFSAEFPKEGPSILRIQQVVRGDSAAYFCASSLKETQYFGPGTRLLVL.

Only a few counts were recorded for this clone. The rearrangement links TRBV18 to TRBJ1-6; D remains ambiguous. This CDR3 contains 14 residues. Looked up from germline, CDR1 is KGHSH and CDR2 is LQKENI. V gave up 5 bases and J gave up 7 bases, with 12 bases separating them. CDR3 in amino acids: CASSANTRNSPLHF. In DNA, the CDR3 is TGTGCCAGCTCAGCTAATACGCGAAATTCACCCCTCCACTTT.

This rearrangement joins TRBV28 to TRBJ2-2; no clear D. Germline CDR1 reads MDHEN; CDR2 reads SYDVKM. The CDR3 has 15 residues. Deletions cut 6 bases from V and 5 bases from J, with 16 bases between. The CDR3: CASRLSGPSTGELFF. The CDR3 coding sequence is TGTGCCAGCAGACTTAGTGGGCCCTCTACCGGGGAGCTGTTTTTT.